A single sample gave rise to the 6 T cell receptor beta chains below, sequenced in a study of blood T cell repertoires in COVID-19. Profiling relied on immunoSEQ multiplex PCR, and the TCRdb table lists in-frame clones only, not all of them. The sample records fewer than 85,000 clones, approximately 78% being singletons. Sequencing was done on a sample of peripheral blood. Receptor source: a human donor in a cohort sampled during active COVID-19.

The chain combines TRBV2 with TRBJ2-3; 8 bases line up with TRBD1. V lost 8 bases and J lost 4; bases outside the gene matches: 8. Germline CDR1 reads SNHLY; CDR2 reads FYNNEI. The CDR3 extends over 14 amino acids. In DNA, the CDR3 is TGTGCCAGCTTAGGTAGACAGGGGTCAGATACGCAGTATTTT. Translating gives CASLGRQGSDTQYF.

This rearrangement joins TRBV18 to TRBJ2-5, with a possible D match to TRBD1 (5 bases). Germline CDR1 reads KGHSH; CDR2 reads LQKENI. CDR3 length: 14 residues. Trimming pared 6 bases from V and 4 bases from J, leaving 15 bases between. CDR3 sequence reads: CASSTGQGGETQYF. CDR3 bases: TGTGCCAGCTCGACCGGGCAGGGCGGAGAGACCCAGTACTTC.

The rearrangement uses TRBV19 and TRBJ2-7; no definite D call. Germline CDR1 and CDR2: LNHDA and SQIVND (reference sequence). V was shortened by 5 bases and J by 3 bases, with 20 bases between the two germline ends. The CDR3 is 16 amino acids. The CDR3 sequence is CASSPRRVYGYYEQYF. The CDR3 nucleotides read TGTGCCAGTAGTCCCCGACGGGTGTACGGATACTACGAGCAGTACTTC.

This rearrangement joins TRBV25-1 to TRBJ2-2, with TRBD2 matching over 15 bases. The CDR3 is 16 residues long. The J segment lost 5 bases and the V segment lost 5 bases, leaving 3 bases of the junction unmatched. CDR1 and CDR2 from the germline V gene are MGHDK and SYGVNS. CDR3 nucleotide sequence: TGTGCCAGCAGTTTTGGACTAGCGGGAGGGACCGGGGAGCTGTTTTTT. Protein product: CASSFGLAGGTGELFF.

The chain uses TRBV2 and TRBJ2-3; 9 bases fit TRBD1. V was pared by 6 bases and J by 2 bases, with 9 bases of the junction left unmatched. CDR3 length: 16 amino acids. Per germline, CDR1 SNHLY and CDR2 FYNNEI. CDR3 amino acids: CASSAGQGGLTDTQYF. CDR3 nucleotide sequence: TGTGCCAGCAGCGCGGGACAGGGAGGGCTCACAGATACGCAGTATTTT.

The rearrangement links TRBV7-9 to TRBJ2-7, with 7 nucleotides matching TRBD2. CDR1 and CDR2 (germline): SEHNR, FQNEAQ (reference sequence). The CDR3 is made up of 17 amino acids. V lost 2 bases, J lost 0 bases, and 10 bases stayed unmatched. The CDR3, as DNA: TGTGCCAGCAGCTTAAGGGGACTACACGAATCCTCCTACGAGCAGTACTTC. This sequence encodes CASSLRGLHESSYEQYF.